One and the same sample provided the 29 T cell receptor beta chains below, sequenced in a study of T cells after somatic rescue of genetic block. Profiling relied on immunoSEQ multiplex PCR, and the TCRdb table lists in-frame clones only, not all of them. The top ten clones hold approximately 0.07% of a sample with approximately 58,000 clones, 90% to 96% of them seen once. Sequences were obtained from peripheral blood mononuclear cells (PBMCs). Every receptor here comes from a child under two years old.

The chain links TRBV29-1 to TRBJ1-1; D gene ambiguous. CDR1 and CDR2 from the germline V gene are SQVTM and ANQGSEA. Trimming removed 4 bases at V and 5 bases at J, with 5 bases between. The CDR3 length is 10 residues. The CDR3 sequence is CSVGGTEAFF. CDR3 bases: TGCAGCGTTGGGGGTACTGAAGCTTTCTTT.

This chain uses TRBV6-5 with TRBJ1-1; 7 bases map to TRBD1. Germline values: CDR1 MNHEY, CDR2 SVGAGI. There are 15 residues in the CDR3. Trimming removed 7 bases from V and 1 base from J; junction bases left unmatched: 9. The CDR3 spells CASTHRGLGNTEAFF. CDR3 sequence (DNA): TGTGCCAGCACCCACAGGGGATTGGGGAACACTGAAGCTTTCTTT.

The chain links TRBV9 to TRBJ2-2, with TRBD2 matching over 13 bases. The V gene's germline CDR1 is SGDLS and CDR2 YYNGEE. The CDR3 spans 16 residues. Germline trimming cut 3 bases from V and 3 bases from J; bases unmatched to any gene: 2. The CDR3 loop reads CASSGTSGSDTGELFF. In DNA, the CDR3 is TGTGCCAGCAGCGGGACTAGCGGGAGCGACACCGGGGAGCTGTTTTTT.

V gene TRBV7-8 combines with J gene TRBJ2-1; 11 bases map to TRBD2. The V gene's germline CDR1 is SGHVS and CDR2 FQNEAQ. The ends lost 3 bases at V and 4 bases at J; junction bases unmatched: 5. This CDR3 region has 16 residues. CDR3 sequence reads: CASSFDVAGGYNEQFF. The CDR3 DNA sequence: TGTGCCAGCAGCTTCGACGTAGCGGGAGGGTACAATGAGCAGTTCTTC.

V is TRBV18 and J is TRBJ2-2; 8 bases agree with TRBD2. This CDR3 comprises 17 residues. The ends lost 3 bases at V and 1 base at J; junction bases unmatched: 7. Per the germline V gene, CDR1 is KGHSH and CDR2 is LQKENI. CDR3 protein: CASSPPRTSGNTGELFF. Here the CDR3 DNA reads TGTGCCAGCTCACCGCCTCGTACTAGCGGGAACACCGGGGAGCTGTTTTTT.

V is TRBV9 and J is TRBJ2-5; D not certain. Germline lookup yields CDR1 SGDLS and CDR2 YYNGEE. Trimming removed 1 base at V and 3 bases at J, with 7 bases between. This CDR3 has 13 residues. The CDR3 DNA reads TGTGCCAGCAGCGTAACCTGGGAAGAGACCCAGTACTTC. This gives the protein CASSVTWEETQYF.

V is TRBV19 and J is TRBJ1-4, with D perhaps matching TRBD1 (5 bases). CDR3 length: 14 residues. The ends were cut back, 3 bases at V and 2 bases at J, with 7 bases in the middle. The V gene's germline CDR1 is LNHDA and CDR2 SQIVND (reference sequence). The CDR3 DNA reads TGTGCCAGTAGTATCGGGGACACTAATGAAAAACTGTTTTTT. Amino acids: CASSIGDTNEKLFF.

This chain joins TRBV5-1 and TRBJ2-5; TRBD2 might be the D (6 bases). CDR3 length: 16 residues. Trimming pared 4 bases from V and 1 base from J, leaving 17 bases between. Germline V lookup: CDR1 SGHRS, CDR2 YFSETQ. The CDR3 nucleotides are TGCGCCAGCAGCCTGCATATGCTAGCGTTCCAAGAGACCCAGTACTTC. Its protein is CASSLHMLAFQETQYF.

The chain has TRBV27 and TRBJ1-4; TRBD1 might be the D (5 bases). CDR1 is MNHEY, CDR2 SMNVEV, per germline (reference sequence). V was trimmed by 3 bases and J by 3 bases, leaving 8 bases between them. This CDR3 comprises 14 residues. The CDR3 DNA follows: TGTGCCAGCAGTTTCGGGGGGGCTAATGAAAAACTGTTTTTT. This sequence encodes CASSFGGANEKLFF.

V is TRBV9 and J is TRBJ2-2; D unclear. V was cut by 0 bases and J by 8 bases, with 11 bases left in between. Germline CDR1 is SGDLS and CDR2 is YYNGEE. The CDR3 totals 14 residues. Here the CDR3 reads CASSVESRSGELFF. In nucleotides, the CDR3 is TGTGCCAGCAGCGTAGAATCCCGCTCGGGGGAGCTGTTTTTT.

This chain links TRBV9 with TRBJ1-1; D ambiguous. CDR3 length: 13 residues. Germline V gives CDR1 SGDLS, CDR2 YYNGEE. Deletions cut 4 bases from V and 0 bases from J, with 7 bases between. The CDR3 is CASSPPMNTEAFF. CDR3 DNA: TGTGCCAGCAGCCCCCCCATGAACACTGAAGCTTTCTTT.

Of note for this clone: Other DNA variants within this sample encode the same CDR3. The V and J genes are TRBV28 and TRBJ2-7; unclear D gene. V was cut by 5 bases and J by 2 bases, with 4 bases left in between. The CDR3 runs 11 residues. Germline lookup yields CDR1 MDHEN and CDR2 SYDVKM. The CDR3 sequence: CASSRAYEQYF. In DNA form, the CDR3 reads TGTGCCAGCAGTAGGGCCTACGAGCAGTACTTC. Complete variable domain (other parts from reference TRBV28 and TRBJ2-7): DVKVTQSSRYLVKRTGEKVFLECVQDMDHENMFWYRQDPGLGLRLIYFSYDVKMKEKGDIPEGYSVSREKKERFSLILESASTNQTSMYLCASSRAYEQYFGPGTRLTVT.

This clone was seen a single time. The J gene is TRBJ1-5, the V gene TRBV28; 8 bases match TRBD1. The germline V gene encodes CDR1 MDHEN and CDR2 SYDVKM. There are 16 residues in the CDR3. J was trimmed by 0 bases and V by 10 bases; bases with no gene match: 11. The CDR3 protein is CAIGQGGGYSNQPQHF. CDR3 in DNA: TGTGCCATAGGACAGGGTGGGGGTTATAGCAATCAGCCCCAGCATTTT.

The CDR3 region is CASSSGANTGELFF. In DNA, the CDR3 is TGTGCCAGCTCCAGCGGGGCGAACACCGGGGAGCTGTTTTTT. This chain uses TRBV27 with TRBJ2-2, with 7 positions matching TRBD2. Unmatched junction bases numbered 3, after V lost 8 bases and J lost 0 bases. The CDR3 has 14 residues. Germline assignment: CDR1 MNHEY and CDR2 SMNVEV (reference sequence).

The CDR3 region has the DNA TGTGCCAGCAGCGTAGCGCGTCGAGGGACTAGCGGGAGTTATGAGCAGTTCTTC. Translating gives CASSVARRGTSGSYEQFF. The V gene is TRBV9, the J gene TRBJ2-1; 14 bases line up with TRBD2. The CDR3 spans 18 residues. Germline-derived CDR1 and CDR2 are SGDLS and YYNGEE. The V gene end was trimmed by 0 bases and the J gene end by 8 bases; junction bases not matched to a gene: 10.

Of note for this clone: This sample also contains other DNA sequences that code for the same CDR3. The rearrangement links TRBV28 to TRBJ2-7; the D call may be TRBD1 or TRBD2 (5 bases each). The CDR3 spans 12 residues. Trimming removed 2 bases from V and 3 bases from J, with 5 bases in between. From germline, CDR1 is MDHEN and CDR2 SYDVKM. DNA for the CDR3: TGTGCCAGCAGTTTAGGGGGCTACGAGCAGTACTTC. It translates to CASSLGGYEQYF.

This clone was seen only once. The CDR3 reads CASSVGVGGEQYF. CDR3 coding DNA: TGTGCCAGCAGCGTAGGTGTAGGGGGCGAGCAGTACTTC. V gene TRBV9 combines with J gene TRBJ2-7; tentative D call: TRBD1 (6 bases). The V gene lost 0 bases and the J gene lost 6 bases, with 10 bases spanning the gap. This CDR3 contains 13 residues. Germline CDR1 SGDLS, CDR2 YYNGEE.

V and J are TRBV9 and TRBJ2-3; D may be TRBD2 (6 bases). The CDR3 extends over 14 amino acids. Germline CDR1 and CDR2: SGDLS and YYNGEE. V lost 3 bases and J lost 0, with 8 bases in between. This CDR3 reads CASSESGSTDTQYF. As DNA, the CDR3 is TGTGCCAGCAGCGAGAGCGGGAGCACAGATACGCAGTATTTT.

This chain joins TRBV2 and TRBJ2-3; TRBD2 agrees at 12 bases. J gave up 5 bases and V 7 bases, and 1 base lay outside the gene matches. The CDR3 loop spans 13 amino acids. CDR1 is SNHLY and CDR2 is FYNNEI in the germline V gene. The CDR3 loop reads CASKGLAGDTQYF. CDR3 DNA: TGTGCCAGCAAGGGACTAGCGGGAGATACGCAGTATTTT.

The chain links TRBV4-2 to TRBJ2-5; 9 nucleotides match TRBD2. The CDR3 contains 16 residues. Germline loops: CDR1 LGHNA, CDR2 YNFKEQ. J was trimmed by 4 bases and V by 4 bases; bases with no gene match: 10. The CDR3 nucleotides read TGTGCCAGCAGCCCCCCGACTAGCGGCTGGGTAGAGACCCAGTACTTC. This gives the protein CASSPPTSGWVETQYF.

With respect to this clone: Germline and junction disagree at one end, which may indicate a read error. This chain's CDR3 is CASSLERGRSCTDTQYF. As DNA, the CDR3 is TGTGCTAGCAGCTTAGAACGGGGGAGAAGTTGCACAGATACGCAGTATTTT. The J gene is TRBJ2-3, the V gene TRBV7-7; D is perhaps TRBD2 (6 bases). Germline-derived CDR1 and CDR2 are SSHAT and FNYEAQ (reference sequence). This CDR3 is 17 amino acids long.

The rearrangement links TRBV2 to TRBJ2-1; 10 bases line up with TRBD2. Unmatched junction bases numbered 2, after V lost 7 bases and J lost 2 bases. There are 14 residues in the CDR3. Germline assignment: CDR1 SNHLY and CDR2 FYNNEI. The chain's CDR3 is CASTGLAAYNEQFF. CDR3 bases: TGTGCCAGCACCGGACTAGCGGCCTACAATGAGCAGTTCTTC.

The J gene is TRBJ2-1, the V gene TRBV7-3; TRBD2 agrees at 13 bases. The CDR3 is 17 residues long. Germline trimming cut 1 base from V and 5 bases from J; bases unmatched to any gene: 5. Per germline, CDR1 SGHTA and CDR2 FQGTGA. CDR3 bases: TGTGCCAGCAGCTTAATAGGGACTAGCGGGACGGACAATGAGCAGTTCTTC. Translating it yields CASSLIGTSGTDNEQFF.

The rearrangement uses TRBV5-5 and TRBJ2-7; D is possibly TRBD1 or TRBD2 (5 bases each). The CDR3 length is 15 residues. Trimming pared 6 bases from V and 5 bases from J, leaving 21 bases between. CDR1 is SGHKS, CDR2 YYEKEE, per germline (reference sequence). As DNA, the CDR3 is TGTGCCAGCAAAGGGACCCTGGGAATTTCCCACGAGCAGTACTTC. Its translation is CASKGTLGISHEQYF.

The genes are TRBV6-1 and TRBJ1-4; D might be TRBD1 (5 bases). Looked up from germline, CDR1 is MNHNS and CDR2 is SASEGT. The CDR3 is made up of 15 amino acids. The V gene lost 6 bases and the J gene lost 3 bases, with 14 bases spanning the gap. CDR3 region: CASSRSGGANEKLFF. CDR3 DNA: TGTGCCAGCAGCCGCTCGGGGGGGGCTAATGAAAAACTGTTTTTT.

The chain links TRBV19 to TRBJ1-2, with TRBD1 matching over 7 bases. CDR3 size: 13 residues. With V trimmed by 3 bases and J by 4 bases, 2 bases remained unmatched. Germline V CDR1 and CDR2: LNHDA, SQIVND (reference sequence). This chain's CDR3 is CASSISGGYGYTF. The CDR3 nucleotides read TGTGCCAGTAGTATCTCAGGGGGCTATGGCTACACCTTC. Complete variable domain (other parts from reference TRBV19 and TRBJ1-2): DGGITQSPKYLFRKEGQNVTLSCEQNLNHDAMYWYRQDPGQGLRLIYYSQIVNDFQKGDIAEGYSVSREKKESFPLTVTSAQKNPTAFYLCASSISGGYGYTFGSGTRLTVV.

This chain uses TRBV19 with TRBJ1-2; 7 bases are a match to TRBD1. In germline, CDR1 is LNHDA, CDR2 SQIVND (reference sequence). This CDR3 has 16 residues. V lost 9 bases, J lost 0 bases, and 13 bases stayed unmatched. The CDR3 here is CARRDRRTKTNYGYTF. The CDR3 region has the DNA TGTGCCAGAAGGGACAGACGTACAAAAACTAACTATGGCTACACCTTC.

This chain links TRBV5-4 with TRBJ2-1, with 11 positions matching TRBD1. Germline CDR1 SGHNT, CDR2 YYREEE (reference sequence). The CDR3 runs 13 residues. The V gene end was trimmed by 4 bases and the J gene end by 7 bases; junction bases not matched to a gene: 1. The CDR3 protein is CASSRDRGNEQFF. CDR3 DNA: TGTGCCAGCAGCAGGGACAGGGGGAATGAGCAGTTCTTC.

The rearrangement links TRBV7-9 to TRBJ1-2; no reliable D call. CDR3 size: 15 residues. Germline V gene lookup returns CDR1 SEHNR and CDR2 FQNEAQ (reference sequence). With 5 bases removed from V and 7 bases from J, the gap between germline ends came to 20 bases. Here the CDR3 reads CASSTTSMRVSGYTF. The CDR3 nucleotides read TGTGCCAGCAGCACGACCAGTATGAGGGTCTCTGGCTACACCTTC.